The 7 T cell receptor beta chains below all came from one sample that was sequenced in a study of TIL therapy for anti-PD-1-resistant metastatic lung cancer (dated by TCRdb to about 2021). TCR beta CDR3 regions were amplified from genomic DNA with the immunoSEQ v3 hsTCRB kit using bias-controlled multiplex PCR. What TCRdb holds here is the immuneACCESS table cut down to in-frame rearrangements. Part of the clones is not present; checked against another copy, under half of the missing clones reflect an unresolved V gene, and the others are unexplained. The sample table records 55,000 or so clones; 70% to 90% of these occur just once. The ten most abundant clones make up about 2.7% of the sample. Per the publication, the time point label means: pre-treatment sample, taken before nivolumab and TIL therapy. This material consisted of blood, taken at baseline. These receptors came from a person aged 25 to 80 with non-small cell lung cancer.

The V and J genes are TRBV5-4 and TRBJ2-7; D possibly corresponds to TRBD1 (5 bases). V was pared by 3 bases and J by 5 bases, with 15 bases between. This CDR3 spans 14 amino acids. Germline V gene sequence: CDR1 SGHNT, CDR2 YYREEE (reference sequence). The CDR3 nucleotides read TGTGCCAGCAGCTGGAATCAGGGTTCCCACGAGCAGTACTTC. It codes for CASSWNQGSHEQYF.

In nucleotides, the CDR3 is TGCGCCAGCAGCCGAGGAAGCGGGAATTACGAGCAGTACTTC. Its protein product is CASSRGSGNYEQYF. The chain uses TRBV4-1 and TRBJ2-7; 7 nucleotides line up with TRBD2. This CDR3 region has 14 residues. From germline, CDR1 is MGHRA and CDR2 YSYEKL. The J segment lost 4 bases and the V segment lost 4 bases, leaving 7 bases of the junction unmatched.

The chain employs TRBV5-1 and TRBJ2-1; 10 bases line up with TRBD2. This CDR3 comprises 16 residues. V trimming: 6 bases; J trimming: 4 bases; junction bases outside the gene matches: 10. CDR1 SGHRS and CDR2 YFSETQ come from the germline V gene. The CDR3 region has the DNA TGCGCCAGCACGGATCGGAGCGGGGGGGCTTACAATGAGCAGTTCTTC. Translating it yields CASTDRSGGAYNEQFF. Full variable domain (missing parts from reference TRBV5-1 and TRBJ2-1): KAGVTQTPRYLIKTRGQQVTLSCSPISGHRSVSWYQQTPGQGLQFLFEYFSETQRNKGNFPGRFSGRQFSNSRSEMNVSTLELGDSALYLCASTDRSGGAYNEQFFGPGTRLTVL.

This clone was counted a few times. V usage is TRBV5-1 and J usage is TRBJ2-7, with TRBD1 matching over 7 bases. In germline, CDR1 is SGHRS, CDR2 YFSETQ. The V and J ends lost 4 bases and 2 bases, in that order; junction bases with no gene match: 3. This CDR3 comprises 13 residues. The CDR3 region is CASSGDSPYEQYF. The DNA of the CDR3 is TGCGCCAGCAGCGGGGACAGCCCCTACGAGCAGTACTTC.

The J gene is TRBJ2-2, the V gene TRBV7-8; D is possibly TRBD1 (5 bases). The CDR3 totals 17 residues. CDR1 SGHVS and CDR2 FQNEAQ come from the germline V gene. V dropped 1 base and J dropped 0 bases, with 12 bases sitting between them. CDR3 in amino acids: CASSLDLRTSNTGELFF. CDR3 in DNA: TGTGCCAGCAGCTTAGATTTGAGGACATCGAACACCGGGGAGCTGTTTTTT. The full variable domain, in which reference TRBV7-8 and TRBJ2-2 provide the parts outside the CDR3, is GAGVSQSPRYKVAKRGQDVALRCDPISGHVSLFWYQQALGQGPEFLTYFQNEAQLDKSGLPSDRFFAERPEGSVSTLKIQRTQQEDSAVYLCASSLDLRTSNTGELFFGEGSRLTVL.

The rearrangement uses TRBV7-3 and TRBJ2-2; D gene uncertain. The length of the CDR3 is 14 residues. Germline-derived CDR1 and CDR2 are SGHTA and FQGTGA. V shed 3 bases and J shed 1 base, with 6 bases lying between them. Here the CDR3 reads CASSLTLNTGELFF. In nucleotides, the CDR3 is TGTGCCAGCAGCTTGACATTGAACACCGGGGAGCTGTTTTTT. The variable domain in full, with the rest retrieved from reference TRBV7-3 and TRBJ2-2, is GAGVSQTPSNKVTEKGKYVELRCDPISGHTALYWYRQSLGQGPEFLIYFQGTGAADDSGLPNDRFFAVRPEGSVSTLKIQRTERGDSAVYLCASSLTLNTGELFFGEGSRLTVL.

This clone was detected once. This chain links TRBV3-1 (or the pseudogene TRBV3-2) with TRBJ2-1, with 12 bases identical to TRBD2. The CDR3 loop spans 17 amino acids. V lost 4 bases to trimming and J lost 4 bases; unmatched junction nucleotides: 8. The germline V gene encodes CDR1 LGHDT and CDR2 YNNKEL (reference sequence). CDR3 loop: CASSPYLGLAGYNEQFF. The CDR3 DNA is TGTGCCAGCAGCCCCTACCTCGGACTAGCGGGGTACAATGAGCAGTTCTTC.